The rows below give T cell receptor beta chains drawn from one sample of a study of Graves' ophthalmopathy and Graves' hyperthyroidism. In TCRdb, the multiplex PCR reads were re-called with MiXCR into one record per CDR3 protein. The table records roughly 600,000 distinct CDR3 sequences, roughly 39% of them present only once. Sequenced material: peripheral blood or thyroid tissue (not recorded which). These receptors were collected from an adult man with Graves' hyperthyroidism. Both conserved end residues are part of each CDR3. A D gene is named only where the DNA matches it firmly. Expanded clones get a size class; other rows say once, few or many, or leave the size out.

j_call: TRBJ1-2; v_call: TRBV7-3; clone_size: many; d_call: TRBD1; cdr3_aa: CASSLTPSVDRAGYTF; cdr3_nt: TGTGCCAGCAGCTTAACTCCCTCCGTCGACAGGGCTGGCTACACCTTC
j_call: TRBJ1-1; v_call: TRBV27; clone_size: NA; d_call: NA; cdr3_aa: CASSFNREVAEAFF; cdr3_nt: TGTGCCAGCAGTTTTAACAGGGAGGTGGCTGAAGCTTTCTTT
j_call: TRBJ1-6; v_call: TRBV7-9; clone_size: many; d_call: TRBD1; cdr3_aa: CASSLDGQGYNSPLHF; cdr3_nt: TGTGCCAGCAGCTTAGACGGACAGGGTTATAATTCACCCCTCCACTTT
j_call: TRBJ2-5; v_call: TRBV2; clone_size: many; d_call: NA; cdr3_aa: CASYPGRLGRETQYF; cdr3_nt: TGTGCCAGCTACCCAGGGCGACTGGGGAGGGAGACCCAGTACTTC
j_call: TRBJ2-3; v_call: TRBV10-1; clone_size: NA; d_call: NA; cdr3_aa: CASSDRRGLTDTQYF; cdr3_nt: TGCGCCAGCAGTGATCGGAGGGGGCTAACAGATACGCAGTATTTT
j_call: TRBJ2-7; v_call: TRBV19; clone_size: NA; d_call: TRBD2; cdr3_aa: CASSPRDSGSYEQYF; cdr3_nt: TGTGCCAGTAGTCCGCGGGATAGCGGGAGCTACGAGCAGTACTTC
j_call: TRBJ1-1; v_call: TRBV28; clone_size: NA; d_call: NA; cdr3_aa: CASTTKRTGNTEAFF; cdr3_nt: TGTGCCAGCACGACGAAACGGACGGGGAACACTGAAGCTTTCTTT
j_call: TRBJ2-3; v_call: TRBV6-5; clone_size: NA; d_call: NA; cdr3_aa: CASSYEGISTDTQYF; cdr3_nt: TGTGCCAGCAGTTACGAGGGAATTAGCACAGATACGCAGTATTTT
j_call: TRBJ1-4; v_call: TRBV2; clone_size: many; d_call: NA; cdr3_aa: CASRIDSLEEKLFF; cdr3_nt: TGTGCCAGCCGAATTGACAGCTTAGAAGAAAAACTGTTTTTT
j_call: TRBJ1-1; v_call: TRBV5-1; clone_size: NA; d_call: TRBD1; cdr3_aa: CASSWAGTGVQAFF; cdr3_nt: TGTGCCAGCAGCTGGGCCGGGACAGGGGTTCAAGCTTTCTTT
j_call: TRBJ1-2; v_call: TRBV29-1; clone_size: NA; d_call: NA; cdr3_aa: CSVECLQGSNYGYTF; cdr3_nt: TGCAGCGTTGAATGCCTACAGGGCTCTAACTATGGCTACACCTTC
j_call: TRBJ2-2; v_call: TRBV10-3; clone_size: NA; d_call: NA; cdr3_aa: CASTRGGTVNTGELSW; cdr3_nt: TGTGCCTCCACGAGGGGCGGGACAGTGAACACCGGGGAGCTGTCTTGG
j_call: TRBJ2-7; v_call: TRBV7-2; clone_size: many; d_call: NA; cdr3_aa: CASSLVGASGNEQYF; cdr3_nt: TGTGCCAGCAGCTTAGTTGGGGCCTCGGGGAACGAGCAGTACTTC
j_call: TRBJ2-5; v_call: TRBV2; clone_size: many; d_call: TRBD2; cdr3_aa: CASSELAGGPLETQYF; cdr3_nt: TGTGCCAGCAGTGAACTAGCGGGGGGGCCTCTGGAGACCCAGTACTTC
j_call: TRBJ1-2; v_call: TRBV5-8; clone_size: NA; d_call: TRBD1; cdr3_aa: CASSPLDRGSNYGYTF; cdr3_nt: TGTGCCAGCAGCCCCTTAGACAGGGGATCTAACTATGGCTACACCTTC
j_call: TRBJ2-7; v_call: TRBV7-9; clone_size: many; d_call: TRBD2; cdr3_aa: CASSLAGGLSSYEQYF; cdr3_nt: TGTGCCAGCAGCTTAGCGGGGGGACTAAGCTCCTACGAGCAGTACTTC
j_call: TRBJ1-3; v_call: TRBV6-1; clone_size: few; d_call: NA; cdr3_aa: CASSAKPPSSGNTIYF; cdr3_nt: TGTGCCAGCAGCGCAAAGCCTCCCAGCTCTGGAAACACCATATATTTT
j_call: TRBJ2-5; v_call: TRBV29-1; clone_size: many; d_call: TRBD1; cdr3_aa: CSVLQGGRETQYF; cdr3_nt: TGCAGCGTGCTACAGGGGGGCAGAGAGACCCAGTACTTC
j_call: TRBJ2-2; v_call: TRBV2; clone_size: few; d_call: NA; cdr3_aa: CASSYSHRTGELFF; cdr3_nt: TGTGCCAGCAGTTACTCCCACAGGACCGGGGAGCTGTTTTTT
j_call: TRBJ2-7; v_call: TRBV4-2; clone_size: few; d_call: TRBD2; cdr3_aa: CASSQDEGGLGAGAFRYEQYF; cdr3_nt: TGTGCCAGCAGCCAAGATGAGGGTGGCCTAGGAGCGGGGGCGTTCAGGTACGAGCAGTACTTC
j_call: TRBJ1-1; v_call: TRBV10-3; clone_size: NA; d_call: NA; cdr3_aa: CAISEKWNTEAFF; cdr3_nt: TGTGCCATCAGTGAGAAGTGGAACACTGAAGCTTTCTTT
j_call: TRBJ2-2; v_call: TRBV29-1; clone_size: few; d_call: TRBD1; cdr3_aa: CSVRDRGELFF; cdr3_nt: TGCAGCGTTAGGGACAGGGGGGAGCTGTTTTTT
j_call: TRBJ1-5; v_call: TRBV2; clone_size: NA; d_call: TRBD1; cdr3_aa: CASRRRQGGAEHF; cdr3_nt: TGTGCCAGCAGGAGGAGACAGGGTGGGGCCGAGCATTTT
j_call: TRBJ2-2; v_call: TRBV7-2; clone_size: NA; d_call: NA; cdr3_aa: CASSFGWGDTGELFF; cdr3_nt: TGTGCCAGCAGCTTTGGCTGGGGCGACACCGGGGAGCTGTTTTTT
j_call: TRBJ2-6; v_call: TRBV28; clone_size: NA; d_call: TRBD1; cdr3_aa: CASSQHRGSGANVLTF; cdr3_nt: TGTGCCAGCAGCCAACACAGGGGATCTGGGGCCAACGTCCTGACTTTC
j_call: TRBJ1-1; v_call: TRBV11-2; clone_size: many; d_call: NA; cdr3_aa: CASSLDQGSTEAFF; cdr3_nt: TGTGCCAGCAGCTTAGATCAGGGGTCCACTGAAGCTTTCTTT
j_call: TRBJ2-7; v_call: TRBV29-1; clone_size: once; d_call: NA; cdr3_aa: CSAGSGGEQYF; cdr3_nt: TGCAGCGCAGGTAGCGGTGGTGAGCAGTACTTC
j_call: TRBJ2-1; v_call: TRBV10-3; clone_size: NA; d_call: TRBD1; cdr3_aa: CAISESETGGKNEQFF; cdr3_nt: TGTGCCATCAGTGAGTCGGAGACAGGGGGCAAGAATGAGCAGTTCTTC